This T cell receptor (beta chain) stems from a study of cytomegalovirus exposure and HLA in healthy donors. PCR employed 60 Vbeta and 13 Jbeta primers. The method was immunoSEQ multiplex PCR; TCRdb's version includes in-frame clones alone and lacks a portion of them. Its table records some 72,000 clones. This CDR3 is built from 15 residues. The V gene lost 4 bases and the J gene lost 1 base, with 13 bases spanning the gap. The germline V gene has CDR1 MNHNY and CDR2 SVGAGI (reference sequence). Points from the study as a whole: Within an earlier analysis, most TCR beta V segments proved productive either about 87% or about 30% of the time.

On this clone itself: The target antigen is unknown.

The sample was PBMCs. This sequence joins TRBV6-6 and TRBJ1-2, with D hard to call. This clonotype was sampled from a man aged 25-40 years in good health and CMV-seronegative. Here the CDR3 reads CASSFGGRGNYGYTF. The CDR3 nucleotides are TGTGCCAGCAGTTTCGGAGGGAGAGGTAACTATGGCTACACCTTC.